This T cell receptor (beta chain) was sequenced in a study of blood T cell repertoires in COVID-19. In the study overall: Italy, Spain and the United States were the sources of the convalescent and acute COVID-19 samples. PBMCs, B-cell-depleted T cells, or T cells were the source of the cDNA or gDNA that made up the material.

Per the authors' pipeline: The assay estimated nucleated cells by amplifying reference gene primers. Assay used: immunoSEQ multiplex PCR; TCRdb lists only in-frame clones, some missing. The D gene and trimming were derived from the DNA, and the V and J assignments and clone size from that table. The data hold roughly 150,000 clones, with about nine tenths observed a single time. Germline V gene sequence: CDR1 SGHRS, CDR2 YFSETQ. This CDR3 has 15 residues. The junction had 4 bases not matched to a gene; V was cut back by 1 base and J by 3 bases. The clonotype originates from a man between 18 and 35 years old with acute or convalescent COVID-19. Sequencing input: peripheral blood. This chain links TRBV5-1 with TRBJ2-3; TRBD2 matches 8 bases. CDR3 amino acids: CASSLSAGATDTQYF. As DNA, the CDR3 is TGCGCCAGCAGCTTGTCAGCGGGAGCTACAGATACGCAGTATTTT.